This T cell receptor beta chain was captured by sequencing in a study of T cells in Graves' hyperthyroidism and ophthalmopathy (dated by TCRdb to the late 2010s). About the investigation overall: Peripheral blood samples were taken at the time of initial diagnosis, prior to any treatment. TCR V-J signatures able to tell the groups apart were searched for in a discovery cohort of 90 to 100 patients, of whom roughly 42 had Graves' ophthalmopathy and roughly 57 had stable Graves' hyperthyroidism. Whether ophthalmopathy could be predicted prospectively was tested in an independent validation cohort made up of 18 to 20 hyperthyroidism patients plus 17 patients who later progressed to ophthalmopathy. The approximately 97 discovery patients were randomly divided into training and test sets at a 7:3 ratio. In addition, the study compared T-cell repertoires in thyroid tissue and in blood from several Graves' hyperthyroidism patients. Once sampling was done, hyperthyroidism patients were given methimazole at a starting dose of 30 mg daily, whereas ophthalmopathy patients were given high-dose intravenous methylprednisolone. The paper describes TCR Vbeta CDR3 sequencing of about 140 peripheral blood samples, made up of 40 to 45 ophthalmopathy patients, more than 70 hyperthyroidism patients and some 17 progressor patients. What the work shows at the level of the full study, not this receptor alone: Most expanded thyroid clonotypes (frequency above 0.001) were also found in blood, which suggests that blood repertoires may mirror thyroid immune responses. A 13 V-J signature model separated ophthalmopathy from stable hyperthyroidism, with about 90% sensitivity and roughly 84% specificity in cross-validation and 80%/75% in testing. No statistical method was used to set the sample size in advance, and investigators knew the group allocation. During validation, the model predicted progression to ophthalmopathy a median of around 6 months ahead of onset, with more than 60% sensitivity and 72.22% specificity.

The TCR beta CDR3 regions were amplified from the RNA transcripts. A first-round RT-PCR of the TCR CDR3 used the HTBI primer set with the Qiagen OneStep RT-PCR kit. The libraries were constructed in a second round of multiplex PCR and then size-selected and purified. Paired-end sequencing of the libraries was performed with 100 bp reads on an Illumina HiSeq2000. In the authors' own workflow: Raw data were processed with SOAPnuke, discarding reads with adapters, uncalled bases, mean Phred below 15, or no exact constant-primer or identifier match. COPE v1.2.5 was used to merge high-quality paired reads, and clonotypes were defined as unique nucleotide sequences. MiTCR v1.1 was used to align the clonotypes against IMGT TRBV, TRBD and TRBJ reference segments. Only V-J combinations with frequency above 0.0001, covering 99.2% of repertoires, were analysed. The TCS score was defined as F50 (clonal expansion) divided by E x V (chaos), with BLOSUM62-based TCRdist calculated between CDR3 peptides within each V-J. Welch's t-statistics and random forest reduced 500 to 650 V-J features to fewer than 15, which were used in a naive Bayes classifier (R e1071). In TCRdb, the public reads were trimmed at Q25 with fastp and aligned with MiXCR, with productive beta chains retained. Each entry is one CDR3 protein sequence, shown with its most common DNA and genes. The V and J calls shown here were made by TCRdb, not taken from the authors' results. The sample records a few hundred thousand distinct CDR3 sequences, more than 15% of which are singletons. The biggest ten clones account for around 3.5% of the sample.

In the ophthalmopathy patients, disease was moderately to severely active, with a Clinical Activity Score of 3 or more, a NOSPECS grade of 4 or more, and a duration of less than 3 months. Patients with uncontrolled infections, other autoimmune diseases, pregnancy or lactation were excluded. Clinical symptoms, serum thyroxine and TRAb, thyroid ultrasound, and orbital computed tomography formed the basis for the diagnoses. PBMCs were separated from roughly 9.6 ml of fresh peripheral blood using Ficoll-Paque density gradient centrifugation. Trizol reagent was used to extract total RNA, and RNA quality was then checked on an Agilent 2100 Bioanalyzer. A remark on this clonotype: Its target antigen remains unknown. The sample holds no much larger clone one base away, and base qualities are not on file.

This sequence originates from a middle-aged woman with Graves' ophthalmopathy. The material sequenced was blood.

The DNA sequence follows: TGCGCCAGCAGCTTGTGGGGTGAAACTGAAGCTTTCTTT. Translated, it reads CASSLWGETEAFF. The rearranged segments are TRBV5-1 and TRBJ1-1; no D gene call is confident. CDR1 and CDR2, per the germline V gene, are SGHRS and YFSETQ. The CDR3 sequence holds 13 residues, the cysteine and phenylalanine included. Only the CDR3 portion is preserved as DNA: 39 bases, with reading frame beginning at the first base. The junction carries 9 bases between V and J, which are trimmed by 1 base and 5 bases respectively.